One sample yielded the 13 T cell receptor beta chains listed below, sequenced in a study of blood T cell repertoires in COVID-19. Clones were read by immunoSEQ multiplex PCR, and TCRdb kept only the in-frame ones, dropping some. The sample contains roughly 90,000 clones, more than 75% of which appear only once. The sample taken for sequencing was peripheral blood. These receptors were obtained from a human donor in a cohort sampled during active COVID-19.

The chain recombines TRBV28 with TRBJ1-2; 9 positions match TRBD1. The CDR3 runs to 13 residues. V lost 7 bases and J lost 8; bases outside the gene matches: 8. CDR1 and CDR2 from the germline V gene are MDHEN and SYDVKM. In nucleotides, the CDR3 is TGTGCCAGCAACCAACAGGGGGCTGGCGGCTACACCTTC. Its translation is CASNQQGAGGYTF.

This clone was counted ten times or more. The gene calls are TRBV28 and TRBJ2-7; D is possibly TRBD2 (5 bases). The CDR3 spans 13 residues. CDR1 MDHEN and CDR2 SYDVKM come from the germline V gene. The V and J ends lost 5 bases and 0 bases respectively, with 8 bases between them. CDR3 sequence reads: CASSGESSYEQYF. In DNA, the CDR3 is TGTGCCAGCAGTGGGGAGAGCTCCTACGAGCAGTACTTC.

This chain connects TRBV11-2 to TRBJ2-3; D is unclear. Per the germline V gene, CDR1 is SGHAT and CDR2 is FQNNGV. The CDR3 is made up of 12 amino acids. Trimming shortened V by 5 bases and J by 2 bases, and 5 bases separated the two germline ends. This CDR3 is CASSDNTDTQYF. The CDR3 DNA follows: TGTGCCAGCAGCGACAACACAGATACGCAGTATTTT.

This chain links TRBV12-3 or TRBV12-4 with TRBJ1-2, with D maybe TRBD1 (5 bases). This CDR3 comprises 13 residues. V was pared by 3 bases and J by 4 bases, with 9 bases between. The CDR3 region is CASSLGQFYGYTF. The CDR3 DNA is TGTGCCAGCAGTTTGGGGCAGTTCTATGGCTACACCTTC.

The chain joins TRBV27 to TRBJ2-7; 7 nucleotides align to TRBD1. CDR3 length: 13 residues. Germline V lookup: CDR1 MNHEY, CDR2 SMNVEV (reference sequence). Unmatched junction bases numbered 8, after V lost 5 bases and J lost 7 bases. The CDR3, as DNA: TGTGCCAGCAGTCTACGACAGGGCTTGGAGCAGTACTTC. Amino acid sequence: CASSLRQGLEQYF.

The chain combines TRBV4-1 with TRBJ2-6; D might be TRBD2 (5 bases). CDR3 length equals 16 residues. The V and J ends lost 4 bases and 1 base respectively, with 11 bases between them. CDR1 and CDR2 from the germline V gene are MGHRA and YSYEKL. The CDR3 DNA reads TGCGCCAGCAGCCTTGTAACGGGGTCTGGGGCCAACGTCCTGACTTTC. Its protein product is CASSLVTGSGANVLTF.

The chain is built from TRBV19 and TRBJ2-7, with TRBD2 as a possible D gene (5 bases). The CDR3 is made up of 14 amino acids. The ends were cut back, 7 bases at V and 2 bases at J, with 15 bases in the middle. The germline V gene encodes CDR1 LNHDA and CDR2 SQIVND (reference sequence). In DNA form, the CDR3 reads TGTGCCAGTAACCCCGGGAACATCCCCTACGAGCAGTACTTC. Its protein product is CASNPGNIPYEQYF. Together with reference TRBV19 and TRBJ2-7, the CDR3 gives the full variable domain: DGGITQSPKYLFRKEGQNVTLSCEQNLNHDAMYWYRQDPGQGLRLIYYSQIVNDFQKGDIAEGYSVSREKKESFPLTVTSAQKNPTAFYLCASNPGNIPYEQYFGPGTRLTVT.

Here the CDR3 DNA reads TGTGCCAGCAGCCATGCGACAGGGGGGGTAACTGAAGCTTTCTTT. Translating it yields CASSHATGGVTEAFF. The chain carries TRBV3-1 (or the pseudogene TRBV3-2) and TRBJ1-1; 9 bases are a match to TRBD1. CDR1 and CDR2 (germline): LGHDT, YNNKEL (reference sequence). The CDR3 runs to 15 residues. Trimming removed 3 bases from V and 5 bases from J; junction bases left unmatched: 7.

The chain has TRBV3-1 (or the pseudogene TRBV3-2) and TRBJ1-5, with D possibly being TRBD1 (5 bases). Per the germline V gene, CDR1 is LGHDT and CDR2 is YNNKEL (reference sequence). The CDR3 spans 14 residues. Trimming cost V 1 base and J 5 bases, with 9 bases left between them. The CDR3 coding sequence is TGTGCCAGCAGCCAAGGGACACTCCATCAGCCCCAGCATTTT. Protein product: CASSQGTLHQPQHF.

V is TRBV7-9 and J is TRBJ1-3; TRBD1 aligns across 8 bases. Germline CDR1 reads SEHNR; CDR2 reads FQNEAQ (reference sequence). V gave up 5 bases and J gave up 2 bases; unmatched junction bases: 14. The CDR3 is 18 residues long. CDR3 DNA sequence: TGTGCCAGCAGCCTAAGATATGGACAGGGAGGTGCTGGAAACACCATATATTTT. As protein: CASSLRYGQGGAGNTIYF.

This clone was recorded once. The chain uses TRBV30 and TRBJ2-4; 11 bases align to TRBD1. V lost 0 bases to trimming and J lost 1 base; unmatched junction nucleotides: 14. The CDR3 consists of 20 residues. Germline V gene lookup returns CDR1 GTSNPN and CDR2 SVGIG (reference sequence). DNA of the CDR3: TGTGCCTGGAGTGTAAAGAAGAGTGGGACAGGGGGGTTTGCCAAAAACATTCAGTACTTC. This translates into CAWSVKKSGTGGFAKNIQYF.

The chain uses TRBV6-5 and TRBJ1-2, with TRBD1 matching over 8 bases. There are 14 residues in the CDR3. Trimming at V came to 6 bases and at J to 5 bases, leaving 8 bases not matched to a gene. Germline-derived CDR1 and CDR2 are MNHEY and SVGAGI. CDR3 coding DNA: TGTGCCAGCAGGACAGGGGCATCTTCATATGGCTACACCTTC. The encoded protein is CASRTGASSYGYTF.

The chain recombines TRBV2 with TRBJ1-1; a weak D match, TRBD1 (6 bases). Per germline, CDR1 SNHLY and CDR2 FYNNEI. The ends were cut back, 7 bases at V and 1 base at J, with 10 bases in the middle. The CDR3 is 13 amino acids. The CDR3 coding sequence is TGTGCCAGCACGGCACAGGGGAACACTGAAGCTTTCTTT. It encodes CASTAQGNTEAFF.